What follows describes a single TCR beta chain. Its matching antigen is unknown. The trim removed 3 bases at V and 0 bases at J, leaving 4 bases unmatched. This CDR3 region has 15 residues. The germline V gene has CDR1 LNHDA and CDR2 SQIVND (reference sequence). The source of the sample is a study of shared clonotypes between healthy human individuals. Study-wide context: Three plates each covered CD4 naive and memory; CD8 naive two, CD8 memory one.

Source study methods: As immunoSEQ supplied junction-only sequences (without quality scores), filtering differed. The method was immunoSEQ multiplex PCR; TCRdb's version includes in-frame clones alone and lacks a portion of them. The V and J calls and clone size are taken from that table; D and trimming were inferred from the DNA. Here the sample spans over 95,000 clones, around 71% being singletons. Combining CD45RO+ cells with CCR7-negative CD45RA+ TemRA cells gave CD8 memory. Study-level findings and limits: Sample collection involved blood only; tissue repertoires are likely different.

The receptor's source is a woman aged 25-40 years in good health. The sequenced material came from memory CD8+ T cells sorted from blood. The subset denotes: CD45RO+ cells pooled with CCR7-negative TemRA cells. V usage is TRBV19 and J usage is TRBJ2-7; 8 bases agree with TRBD2. In DNA, the CDR3 is TGTGCCAGTAGTATTTCAGCGGGAGTCTCCTACGAGCAGTACTTC. This translates into CASSISAGVSYEQYF.